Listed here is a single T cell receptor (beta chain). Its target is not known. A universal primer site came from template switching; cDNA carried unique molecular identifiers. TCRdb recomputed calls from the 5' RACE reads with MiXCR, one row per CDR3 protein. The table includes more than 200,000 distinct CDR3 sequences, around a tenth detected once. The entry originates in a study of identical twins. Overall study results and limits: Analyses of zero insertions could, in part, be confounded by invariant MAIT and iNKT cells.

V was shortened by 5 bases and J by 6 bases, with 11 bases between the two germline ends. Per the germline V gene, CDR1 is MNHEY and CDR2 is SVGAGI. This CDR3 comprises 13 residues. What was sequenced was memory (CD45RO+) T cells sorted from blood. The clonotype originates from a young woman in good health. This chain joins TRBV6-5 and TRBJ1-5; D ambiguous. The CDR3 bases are TGTGCCAGCAGTGCCTCGAGTGTTCAGCCCCAGCATTTT. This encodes CASSASSVQPQHF.